A selection of T cell receptor beta chains follows, all from one sample in a study of cytomegalovirus exposure and HLA in healthy donors. Sequencing was performed with immunoSEQ multiplex PCR; in TCRdb, only in-frame clones are kept and a portion is missing. The table shows over 130,000 clones, with roughly 80% occurring only once. The sequenced sample consisted of PBMCs. The receptors shown here come from a female donor in good health and CMV-seronegative. The CDR3 runs from the conserved cysteine through the conserved F or W. The D gene is left open where the match is weak. Clone sizes are given selectively: once, few, many, or a class where the clone is expanded.

>TRBV28|-|TRBD1|TRBJ1-2
CASRLQGNYGYTF
TGTGCCAGCAGGTTACAGGGGAACTATGGCTACACCTTC
>TRBV27|-|TRBD2|TRBJ2-7
CASSSLVSSGSSYEQYF
TGTGCCAGCAGTTCCCTGGTCTCTAGCGGGAGCTCCTACGAGCAGTACTTC
>TRBV28|once|-|TRBJ2-3
CASRGWGQNTDTQYF
TGTGCCAGCAGGGGATGGGGGCAAAACACAGATACGCAGTATTTT
>TRBV28|few|-|TRBJ1-1
CASSSRRAFF
TGTGCCAGCAGTTCACGGCGGGCCTTCTTT
>TRBV25-1|-|TRBD2|TRBJ2-7
CASRTAGLEQYF
TGTGCCAGCAGGACAGCGGGGCTAGAGCAGTACTTC
>TRBV28|-|TRBD1|TRBJ1-1
CASSLRTGGSTEAFF
TGTGCCAGCAGTTTACGGACAGGGGGTAGCACTGAAGCTTTCTTT
>TRBV7-2|-|-|TRBJ1-4
CASSPGMGQLFF
TGTGCCAGCAGCCCCGGAATGGGGCAACTGTTTTTT
>TRBV5-6|-|TRBD1|TRBJ2-1
CASSPQGAEQFF
TGTGCCAGCAGTCCTCAGGGGGCTGAGCAGTTCTTC
>TRBV7-9|-|-|TRBJ1-1
CASSFSDRAEAFF
TGTGCCAGCAGCTTCTCCGACCGGGCTGAAGCTTTCTTT
>TRBV5-1|-|TRBD1|TRBJ1-2
CASSFQGDGYTF
TGCGCCAGCAGCTTCCAGGGGGATGGCTACACCTTC
>TRBV19|-|-|TRBJ2-1
CASSIAGSYNEQFF
TGTGCCAGTAGTATAGCGGGCTCCTACAATGAGCAGTTCTTC
>TRBV27|-|-|TRBJ2-7
CASSLRQEYEQYF
TGTGCCAGCAGTTTACGACAGGAGTACGAGCAGTACTTC
>TRBV9|-|-|TRBJ2-7
CASSPRMGRDLSEQYF
TGTGCCAGCAGCCCTAGGATGGGGCGGGATCTTAGCGAGCAGTACTTC
>TRBV25-1|-|TRBD2|TRBJ2-7
CASSEGLASYEQYF
TGTGCCAGCAGTGAGGGACTAGCCTCCTACGAGCAGTACTTC
>TRBV15|-|-|TRBJ2-3
CATSRGGPDTQYF
TGTGCCACCAGCAGAGGGGGGCCGGATACGCAGTATTTT
>TRBV5-4|-|TRBD1|TRBJ2-7
CASRSGTDYEQYF
TGTGCCAGCAGGTCCGGGACAGACTACGAGCAGTACTTC
>TRBV19|-|-|TRBJ2-3
CASSMSAQGYTQYF
TGTGCCAGTAGTATGTCAGCGCAGGGCTATACGCAGTATTTT
>TRBV2|-|-|TRBJ2-2
CASSLQGTGELFF
TGTGCCAGCAGTTTACAGGGAACCGGGGAGCTGTTTTTT
>TRBV9|-|TRBD2|TRBJ2-1
CASSEPGLGYEQFF
TGTGCCAGCAGCGAGCCGGGACTAGGCTATGAGCAGTTCTTC
>TRBV30|-|TRBD1|TRBJ2-7
CAWSNPGQLYEQYF
TGTGCCTGGAGCAACCCGGGACAGCTCTACGAGCAGTACTTC
>TRBV28|-|TRBD2|TRBJ2-7
CASTPLGGSFEQYF
TGTGCCAGCACCCCCCTGGGGGGGTCTTTCGAGCAGTACTTC
>TRBV29-1|few|-|TRBJ2-7
CSVEDAIYEQYF
TGCAGCGTTGAAGATGCGATTTACGAGCAGTACTTC
>TRBV6-1|-|TRBD2|TRBJ2-3
CASSGSGSPHTQYF
TGTGCCAGCAGTGGGAGCGGGAGTCCCCATACGCAGTATTTT
>TRBV19|-|TRBD1|TRBJ2-7
CASSTLTGTLHEQYF
TGTGCCAGTAGTACCTTGACAGGGACGCTCCACGAGCAGTACTTC
>TRBV7-3|-|-|TRBJ2-1
CASSLALYNEQFF
TGTGCCAGCAGCTTAGCACTATACAATGAGCAGTTCTTC
>TRBV9|-|-|TRBJ1-2
CASSGTGLATWGYTF
TGTGCCAGCAGTGGTACAGGGTTGGCGACCTGGGGCTACACCTTC
>TRBV19|-|TRBD2|TRBJ2-5
CASSILAGEETQYF
TGTGCCAGTAGTATACTAGCGGGAGAAGAGACCCAGTACTTC
>TRBV27|-|-|TRBJ2-2
CASSLRFGTGELFF
TGTGCCAGCAGTCTGAGATTTGGTACCGGGGAGCTGTTTTTT
>TRBV2|-|TRBD1|TRBJ2-3
CASRQGITDTQYF
TGTGCCAGCAGACAGGGGATCACAGATACGCAGTATTTT